A selection of T cell receptor beta chains follows, all from one sample in a study of CD8+CD57+ T cells in acquired aplastic anemia. From the reads, TCRdb called clonotypes with MiXCR, one entry per CDR3 protein. The table lists tens of thousands of distinct CDR3 sequences, about 70% of them singletons. The sequenced sample was sorted CD4+, CD8+, or CD8+CD57+ T cells (not recorded which) from PBMCs. These receptors were taken from a human donor with aplastic anemia. Both conserved end residues are part of each CDR3. D genes are given only for firm matches. The size field is filled for only some rows; it gives once, few, many or a size class.

clone_size	d_call	v_call	j_call	cdr3_aa	cdr3_nt
-	-	TRBV11-1	TRBJ2-1	CASSLWTGLGEQFF	TGTGCCAGCAGCCTATGGACTGGCCTGGGGGAGCAGTTCTTC
-	-	TRBV5-1	TRBJ1-2	CASSLRGDYGYTF	TGCGCCAGCAGCTTACGGGGAGACTATGGCTACACCTTC
-	-	TRBV10-3	TRBJ1-6	CAISDLRADSPLHF	TGTGCCATCAGTGATTTGAGAGCAGATTCACCCCTCCACTTT
once	TRBD1	TRBV24-1	TRBJ2-1	CATKDRGTNEQFF	TGTGCCACCAAGGACAGGGGTACCAATGAGCAGTTCTTC
-	-	TRBV2	TRBJ2-1	CASSEEGSGEQFF	TGTGCCAGCAGTGAAGAAGGAAGTGGTGAGCAGTTCTTC
few	-	TRBV24-1	TRBJ2-2	CATSDRTRGFTGELFF	TGTGCCACCAGTGACCGAACAAGGGGATTTACCGGGGAGCTGTTTTTT
-	-	TRBV24-1	TRBJ1-3	CATSDSGNTIYF	TGTGCCACCAGTGATTCTGGAAACACCATATATTTT
-	-	TRBV10-3	TRBJ2-7	CAISGGQASSYEQYF	TGTGCCATCAGTGGAGGACAAGCGAGCTCCTACGAGCAGTACTTC
-	TRBD1	TRBV7-9	TRBJ1-1	CASRSARGQSTEAFF	TGTGCCAGCAGGTCGGCCAGGGGGCAGAGCACTGAAGCTTTCTTT
few	-	TRBV24-1	TRBJ1-5	CATYPQAGDSNQPQHF	TGTGCCACCTACCCCCAGGCAGGGGATAGCAATCAGCCCCAGCATTTT
-	TRBD1	TRBV20-1	TRBJ1-1	CSAGLQGAVAEAFF	TGCAGTGCTGGATTACAGGGGGCGGTTGCTGAAGCTTTCTTT
few	-	TRBV7-9	TRBJ2-5	CASGVIPAETQYF	TGTGCCAGCGGCGTTATCCCCGCAGAGACCCAGTACTTC
-	-	TRBV10-2	TRBJ2-2	CADGWGTTGELFF	TGCGCAGACGGGTGGGGCACCACCGGGGAGCTGTTTTTT
-	-	TRBV10-1	TRBJ1-6	CASNNGYNSPLHF	TGCGCCAGCAACAATGGCTATAATTCACCCCTCCACTTT
-	TRBD2	TRBV24-1	TRBJ2-7	CATSDFREGEQYF	TGTGCCACCAGTGATTTCCGGGAGGGCGAGCAGTACTTC